This TCR beta chain is drawn from a study of T cell responses to AZD1222 COVID-19 vaccine. Findings and limits, study-wide: Following two doses of AZD1222, Spike-specific TCR breadth and depth rose. Baseline seropositivity occurred in only six AZD1222 recipients. Among spike-specific TCRs, nearly half reportedly target unmutated variant regions. Along spike, vaccine-associated CD4 TCRs were found throughout, with dominance at 160-218 and 743-854.

As regards this clone: Antigen unknown.

Data came from immunoSEQ multiplex PCR; TCRdb stores just in-frame clones and leaves some out. Here the sample spans approximately 220,000 clones, approximately 94% being singletons. Germline V gene sequence: CDR1 MDHEN, CDR2 SYDVKM. V was clipped by 3 bases and J by 5 bases, with 8 bases between them. The CDR3 has 14 amino acids. The source is an adult in good health. The chain employs TRBV28 and TRBJ1-6; unclear D gene. Sequenced here: peripheral blood, sampled on day 0 of MenACWY control vaccination. Written as DNA, the CDR3 is TGTGCCAGCAGTTTTCCGGCAGATAATTCACCCCTCCACTTT. Translation gives CASSFPADNSPLHF.